These 13 T cell receptor beta chains came from one sample sequenced in a study of shared clonotypes between healthy human individuals. Data came from immunoSEQ multiplex PCR; TCRdb stores just in-frame clones and leaves some out. The data contain roughly 2.2 million clones, about 90% of them singletons. The specimen was naive CD4+ T cells from PBMCs. Sample subset: CD45RA+ positively selected. These receptors came from a young man in good health. Some clones in this sample may be carry-over from other donors' samples.

The chain carries TRBV5-5 and TRBJ2-7; the D gene is possibly TRBD2 (8 bases). CDR1 and CDR2 from the germline V gene are SGHKS and YYEKEE (reference sequence). The CDR3 has 15 amino acids. Trimming stripped 4 bases from V and 6 bases from J, with 20 bases between. The CDR3 protein is CASSLPGLGGVEQYF. CDR3 DNA sequence: TGTGCCAGCAGCCTGCCGGGACTAGGGGGCGTCGAGCAGTACTTC.

This rearrangement joins TRBV19 to TRBJ2-7; D is perhaps TRBD2 (6 bases). CDR1 and CDR2 (germline): LNHDA, SQIVND (reference sequence). This CDR3 spans 14 amino acids. Trimming stripped 4 bases from V and 3 bases from J, with 13 bases between. The DNA for the CDR3 is TGTGCCAGTAGTAGGCGGGGTTCGGGCTACGAGCAGTACTTC. Protein product: CASSRRGSGYEQYF.

The chain is built from TRBV6-5 and TRBJ1-2; D perhaps matches TRBD1 (6 bases). Trimming took 7 bases from V and 5 from J, leaving 20 bases between them. Germline V gives CDR1 MNHEY, CDR2 SVGAGI. This CDR3 has 15 residues. The CDR3 nucleotides are TGTGCCAGCACCCCAATGCGAGGGCAGGGGTATGGCTACACCTTC. Its translation: CASTPMRGQGYGYTF.

The chain combines TRBV28 with TRBJ2-7; no clear D gene. The CDR3 contains 14 residues. Trimming cost V 8 bases and J 3 bases, with 17 bases left between them. Germline CDR1 MDHEN, CDR2 SYDVKM. CDR3 sequence reads: CASGPLPPYYEQYF. In DNA form, the CDR3 reads TGTGCCAGCGGTCCCCTCCCCCCCTACTACGAGCAGTACTTC.

The genes are TRBV19 and TRBJ2-5; 9 nucleotides align to TRBD2. Trimming took 5 bases from V and 4 from J; bases not matched to a gene: 11. CDR3 length: 16 residues. The germline CDR1 and CDR2 sequences are LNHDA and SQIVND (reference sequence). The CDR3 sequence is CASSYSGSRSGETQYF. For the CDR3, the DNA is TGTGCCAGTAGTTATAGCGGGAGTAGGTCGGGAGAGACCCAGTACTTC.

The chain employs TRBV7-9 and TRBJ2-1; D may be TRBD1 or TRBD2 (5 bases each). V lost 5 bases to trimming and J lost 9 bases, with 20 bases between them. CDR3 size: 15 residues. Looked up from germline, CDR1 is SEHNR and CDR2 is FQNEAQ (reference sequence). CDR3 coding DNA: TGTGCCAGCAGCGACTCCGGGACCCCCCGTGCTGAGCAGTTCTTC. Translation: CASSDSGTPRAEQFF.

The chain carries TRBV27 and TRBJ2-1; D ambiguous. The CDR3 sequence is 14 residues long. V lost 6 bases, J lost 0 bases, and 9 bases lay in between. Germline V gene data show CDR1 as MNHEY and CDR2 as SMNVEV (reference sequence). CDR3 protein: CASRARSSYNEQFF. The CDR3 DNA reads TGTGCCAGCAGAGCGCGGAGCTCCTACAATGAGCAGTTCTTC.

J is TRBJ1-2 and V is TRBV10-3; maybe TRBD1 (6 bases). CDR3 length: 13 amino acids. V lost 3 bases, J lost 6 bases, and 11 bases lay in between. The germline V gene encodes CDR1 ENHRY and CDR2 SYGVKD. CDR3 in amino acids: CAISEVQGNGYTF. The CDR3 DNA reads TGTGCCATCAGTGAAGTACAGGGAAATGGCTACACCTTC.

A single count supports this clone. The chain employs TRBV7-9 and TRBJ2-1; D is unclear. This CDR3 has 12 amino acids. Looked up from germline, CDR1 is SEHNR and CDR2 is FQNEAQ (reference sequence). Trimming removed 3 bases from V and 10 bases from J, with 10 bases in between. The chain's CDR3 is CASSFLTGEQFF. CDR3 sequence (DNA): TGTGCCAGCAGCTTTCTGACCGGGGAGCAGTTCTTC.

This sequence joins TRBV28 and TRBJ2-2, with D perhaps TRBD1 (6 bases). V was clipped by 4 bases and J by 4 bases, with 16 bases between them. Germline values: CDR1 MDHEN, CDR2 SYDVKM. The CDR3 extends over 16 amino acids. CDR3 sequence: CASSSIRTGTTGELFF. CDR3 sequence (DNA): TGTGCCAGCAGTTCCATACGAACAGGGACCACCGGGGAGCTGTTTTTT.

The J gene is TRBJ1-2, the V gene TRBV7-6; 7 bases match TRBD1. Per the germline V gene, CDR1 is SGHVS and CDR2 is FNYEAQ. The CDR3 is 15 amino acids. J was trimmed by 4 bases and V by 5 bases; bases with no gene match: 10. CDR3 sequence reads: CASSPQGSSPYGYTF. The CDR3 bases are TGTGCCAGCAGCCCACAGGGGAGTTCGCCCTATGGCTACACCTTC.

The gene calls are TRBV7-9 and TRBJ1-4, with D maybe TRBD1 (5 bases). V lost 3 bases to trimming and J lost 8 bases, with 16 bases between them. CDR3 size: 15 residues. CDR1 is SEHNR and CDR2 is FQNEAQ in the germline V gene (reference sequence). As DNA, the CDR3 is TGTGCCAGCAGCTTTTGGGACCGACTCCGGGAAAAACTGTTTTTT. Residues: CASSFWDRLREKLFF.

About this clone: The same CDR3 arises from other DNA sequences in this sample as well. The gene calls are TRBV28 and TRBJ2-5; D not resolved. V lost 2 bases and J lost 2, with 6 bases in between. CDR3 size: 13 residues. Germline V gene sequence: CDR1 MDHEN, CDR2 SYDVKM. CDR3 sequence reads: CASSLRPQETQYF. The DNA of the CDR3 is TGTGCCAGCAGTTTAAGACCACAAGAGACCCAGTACTTC.